This T cell receptor (beta chain) was sequenced in a study of CD8+CD57+ T cells in acquired aplastic anemia. General study results and limits: Simpson's diversity of CD8+ cells was not significantly different in patients compared with controls.

The CDR3 length is 15 residues. With V trimmed by 0 bases and J by 2 bases, 2 bases remained unmatched. The germline gives CDR1 LNHNV, CDR2 YYDKDF (reference sequence). This clonotype has only a few counts. Its antigen is undetermined. TCR beta VDJ combinations and CDR3 sequences were profiled from genomic DNA. In TCRdb, the reads were re-called with MiXCR into one record per CDR3 protein. The sample includes fewer than 200,000 distinct CDR3 sequences, less than 50% of them seen just once. Patients included in sequencing had previously demonstrated CD8+CD57+ cell expansion by flow cytometry. The sequence was obtained from a human donor with aplastic anemia. Sequences were obtained from sorted CD4+, CD8+, or CD8+CD57+ T cells (not recorded which) from PBMCs. The V and J genes are TRBV15 and TRBJ2-7, with TRBD2 matching over 9 bases. The CDR3 bases are TGTGCCACCAGCAGAGAACCTAGCGGGACCTACGAGCAGTACTTC. It yields the protein CATSREPSGTYEQYF.